This passage covers 20 T cell receptor beta chains from one sample sequenced in a study of T cell responses to AZD1222 COVID-19 vaccine. Sequenced by immunoSEQ multiplex PCR; TCRdb stores in-frame clones only, minus some. The table shows tens of thousands of clones, with about 92% occurring only once. The sample here was peripheral blood, taken 28 days after the second AZD1222 dose. All receptors come from an adult who received the AZD1222 COVID-19 vaccine.

The rearrangement uses TRBV3-1 (or the pseudogene TRBV3-2) and TRBJ2-1; D is undetermined. This CDR3 has 14 amino acids. The ends were cut back, 1 base at V and 5 bases at J, with 9 bases in the middle. Germline CDR1 and CDR2: LGHDT and YNNKEL (reference sequence). In nucleotides, the CDR3 is TGTGCCAGCAGCCAAGTCTCGGTGGACAATGAGCAGTTCTTC. Translating gives CASSQVSVDNEQFF.

This chain uses TRBV15 with TRBJ1-4; the match to TRBD1 covers 12 bases. Germline V gene sequence: CDR1 LNHNV, CDR2 YYDKDF (reference sequence). This CDR3 contains 17 residues. V shed 0 bases, J shed 4 bases, and the junction held 3 bases outside the gene matches. The CDR3 DNA follows: TGTGCCACCAGCAGAGAGGGACAGGGGGCAGATAATGAAAAACTGTTTTTT. Its protein is CATSREGQGADNEKLFF. The whole variable domain, filled in from reference TRBV15 and TRBJ1-4, reads DAMVIQNPRYQVTQFGKPVTLSCSQTLNHNVMYWYQQKSSQAPKLLFHYYDKDFNNEADTPDNFQSRRPNTSFCFLDIRSPGLGDTAMYLCATSREGQGADNEKLFFGSGTQLSVL.

In this sample, this clone turned up once. The chain combines TRBV5-1 with TRBJ2-2; maybe TRBD2 (6 bases). The ends were cut back, 0 bases at V and 6 bases at J, with 15 bases in the middle. Per germline, CDR1 SGHRS and CDR2 YFSETQ. The CDR3 is 16 amino acids. As DNA, the CDR3 is TGCGCCAGCAGCTTGGCGCGGGAAGTAGTTCCCGGGGAGCTGTTTTTT. This encodes CASSLAREVVPGELFF.

The rearrangement joins TRBV7-2 to TRBJ2-1, with 8 positions matching TRBD2. Trimming took 10 bases from V and 7 from J; bases not matched to a gene: 9. Germline values: CDR1 SGHTA, CDR2 FQGNSA. This CDR3 spans 13 amino acids. The CDR3 nucleotides read TGTGCCACCGAGCCGGGACTAGAGAATGAGCAGTTCTTC. Protein sequence: CATEPGLENEQFF.

This clone is a singleton in its sample. The J gene is TRBJ2-7, the V gene TRBV7-2; 11 nucleotides line up with TRBD1. The CDR3 runs to 15 residues. Looked up from germline, CDR1 is SGHTA and CDR2 is FQGNSA. V trimming: 1 base; J trimming: 2 bases; junction bases outside the gene matches: 1. The CDR3 is CASSLGGQGAYEQYF. CDR3 nucleotides: TGTGCCAGCAGCTTAGGGGGACAGGGGGCCTACGAGCAGTACTTC. The entire variable domain, with the rest obtained from reference TRBV7-2 and TRBJ2-7, is as follows: GAGVSQSPSNKVTEKGKDVELRCDPISGHTALYWYRQSLGQGLEFLIYFQGNSAPDKSGLPSDRFSAERTGGSVSTLTIQRTQQEDSAVYLCASSLGGQGAYEQYFGPGTRLTVT.

As regards this clone: Other DNA sequences in the same sample also yield this CDR3. The gene calls are TRBV7-2 and TRBJ2-3; D is uncertain. Trimming removed 5 bases at V and 3 bases at J, with 6 bases between. Germline CDR1 is SGHTA and CDR2 is FQGNSA. This CDR3 has 12 residues. CDR3 DNA sequence: TGTGCCAGCAGCCCTTATACAGATACGCAGTATTTT. Translation: CASSPYTDTQYF.

V gene TRBV19 combines with J gene TRBJ1-2, with TRBD1 as a possible D gene (6 bases). V was shortened by 4 bases and J by 4 bases, with 13 bases between the two germline ends. CDR3 length: 14 amino acids. The germline V gene has CDR1 LNHDA and CDR2 SQIVND (reference sequence). The CDR3 protein is CASSRGRHPYGYTF. For the CDR3, the DNA is TGTGCCAGTAGTAGGGGGCGACACCCCTATGGCTACACCTTC.

This chain connects TRBV3-1 (or the pseudogene TRBV3-2) to TRBJ2-1; TRBD2 matches 12 bases. The CDR3 extends over 16 amino acids. Germline values: CDR1 LGHDT, CDR2 YNNKEL (reference sequence). Trimming removed 1 base from V and 8 bases from J; junction bases left unmatched: 6. CDR3 DNA sequence: TGTGCCAGCAGCCAAGGTCCGGGACTAGCGGGCTATGAGCAGTTCTTC. Amino acids: CASSQGPGLAGYEQFF.

This chain connects TRBV19 to TRBJ1-4; weak D call: TRBD1 (6 bases). The germline V and J ends were trimmed by 6 bases and 5 bases, with 13 bases remaining between them. Germline CDR1 is LNHDA and CDR2 is SQIVND (reference sequence). This CDR3 is built from 14 residues. CDR3 protein: CASSTTGINEKLFF. The CDR3 DNA reads as TGTGCCAGTAGCACCACAGGGATCAATGAAAAACTGTTTTTT.

This rearrangement joins TRBV19 to TRBJ1-2, with TRBD1 identical over 7 bases. Trimming at V came to 10 bases and at J to 2 bases, leaving 13 bases not matched to a gene. This CDR3 comprises 15 residues. CDR1 LNHDA and CDR2 SQIVND come from the germline V gene (reference sequence). The CDR3 DNA reads TGTGCCACCCGAGTCACAGGGGTCACAAACTATGGCTACACCTTC. It codes for CATRVTGVTNYGYTF.

The rearrangement links TRBV27 to TRBJ1-1; 9 bases map to TRBD1. The germline V gene encodes CDR1 MNHEY and CDR2 SMNVEV (reference sequence). This CDR3 spans 16 amino acids. J gave up 0 bases and V 5 bases, and 7 bases lay outside the gene matches. The CDR3 loop is CASSPGTGLLNTEAFF. In DNA form, the CDR3 reads TGTGCCAGCAGTCCCGGGACAGGGCTTTTGAACACTGAAGCTTTCTTT.

This chain uses TRBV19 with TRBJ2-2, with 13 bases lining up with TRBD2. There are 16 residues in the CDR3. The germline CDR1 and CDR2 sequences are LNHDA and SQIVND (reference sequence). V was clipped by 5 bases and J by 4 bases; unmatched bases: 4. The CDR3 reads CASSGLAGVTTGELFF. CDR3 DNA sequence: TGTGCCAGTAGTGGACTAGCGGGAGTTACCACCGGGGAGCTGTTTTTT.

V and J are TRBV18 and TRBJ2-3, with 13 bases aligning to TRBD2. The CDR3 has 18 amino acids. V lost 3 bases and J lost 3; bases outside the gene matches: 9. CDR1 and CDR2 (germline): KGHSH, LQKENI. The CDR3, as DNA: TGTGCCAGCTCACCTACCCCACTAGCGGGAGGGGTGACAGATACGCAGTATTTT. As protein: CASSPTPLAGGVTDTQYF.

This rearrangement joins TRBV28 to TRBJ2-7, with D perhaps matching TRBD1 (5 bases). Germline V gives CDR1 MDHEN, CDR2 SYDVKM. The ends were cut back, 5 bases at V and 1 base at J, with 9 bases in the middle. CDR3 length: 13 amino acids. CDR3 region: CASSDSNSYEQYF. The CDR3 bases are TGTGCCAGCAGTGACAGCAATTCCTACGAGCAGTACTTC.

The chain uses TRBV20-1 and TRBJ1-1, with D unresolved. Germline assignment: CDR1 DFQATT and CDR2 SNEGSKA (reference sequence). CDR3 length equals 9 residues. V shed 8 bases and J shed 11 bases, with 12 bases lying between them. In DNA form, the CDR3 reads TGCAGTCTCGGGGTGTGGGCTTTCTTT. Translated: CSLGVWAFF.

The rearrangement joins TRBV20-1 to TRBJ2-2; TRBD1 aligns across 10 bases. This CDR3 is built from 15 residues. V shed 3 bases, J shed 6 bases, and the junction held 7 bases outside the gene matches. Germline V gene lookup returns CDR1 DFQATT and CDR2 SNEGSKA (reference sequence). In nucleotides, the CDR3 is TGCAGTGCTAGTCAAGCGACAGGGGGCGCCGGGGAGCTGTTTTTT. As protein: CSASQATGGAGELFF.

The chain is built from TRBV3-1 (or the pseudogene TRBV3-2) and TRBJ1-4; D remains unclear. The V gene lost 6 bases and the J gene lost 3 bases, with 11 bases spanning the gap. This CDR3 has 14 amino acids. Germline CDR1 LGHDT, CDR2 YNNKEL (reference sequence). Here the CDR3 reads CASSLRASNEKLFF. The CDR3 nucleotides are TGTGCCAGCAGTCTCCGGGCCTCTAATGAAAAACTGTTTTTT.

This rearrangement joins TRBV19 to TRBJ1-2; D call uncertain. From germline, CDR1 is LNHDA and CDR2 SQIVND (reference sequence). V was clipped by 1 base and J by 2 bases, with 14 bases between them. The CDR3 contains 16 residues. CDR3 amino acids: CASSIGGVDLNYGYTF. CDR3 in DNA: TGTGCCAGTAGTATAGGCGGGGTCGACCTCAACTATGGCTACACCTTC. The full variable domain, rest sourced from reference TRBV19 and TRBJ1-2, is DGGITQSPKYLFRKEGQNVTLSCEQNLNHDAMYWYRQDPGQGLRLIYYSQIVNDFQKGDIAEGYSVSREKKESFPLTVTSAQKNPTAFYLCASSIGGVDLNYGYTFGSGTRLTVV.

This clone was detected only once. The J gene is TRBJ2-7, the V gene TRBV7-6; 11 bases align to TRBD2. With V trimmed by 1 base and J by 3 bases, 2 bases remained unmatched. CDR1 and CDR2 from the germline V gene are SGHVS and FNYEAQ. CDR3 length equals 15 residues. CDR3 loop: CASSLGTSGSYEQYF. DNA of the CDR3: TGTGCCAGCAGCTTAGGAACTAGCGGGAGCTACGAGCAGTACTTC.

The chain employs TRBV29-1 and TRBJ1-2; perhaps TRBD1 as D (5 bases). CDR3 size: 12 residues. V was pared by 4 bases and J by 3 bases, with 9 bases between. Per the germline V gene, CDR1 is SQVTM and CDR2 is ANQGSEA. The CDR3 loop is CSVADSHYGYTF. CDR3 DNA sequence: TGCAGCGTTGCAGACAGCCACTATGGCTACACCTTC.